This T cell receptor (beta chain) originates from a study of blood T cell repertoires in COVID-19. Study as a whole: Samples representing acute and convalescent COVID-19 were sourced from the United States, Italy and Spain. PBMCs, B-cell-depleted T cells, or T cells provided the cDNA or gDNA that made up the material.

J lost 8 bases, V lost 1 base, and 4 bases had no gene match. The CDR3 runs to 15 residues. Germline loops: CDR1 SEHNR, CDR2 FQNEAQ (reference sequence). Methods used by the authors: From reference gene primer amplification, estimates of nucleated cell counts were derived. Assay: immunoSEQ multiplex PCR; the TCRdb copy retains only in-frame clones and omits some. V, J and clone size were drawn from that table, and D and trimming were deduced from the DNA. The sample records 200,000 to 250,000 clones, approximately 80% being singletons. The clonotype comes from a woman in her 70s with acute or convalescent COVID-19. This chain connects TRBV7-9 to TRBJ1-3; TRBD1 agrees at 11 bases. The sequenced sample was peripheral blood. CDR3 sequence: CASSLVSGQGDTIYF. CDR3 DNA: TGTGCCAGCAGCTTAGTGTCGGGACAGGGGGACACCATATATTTT.